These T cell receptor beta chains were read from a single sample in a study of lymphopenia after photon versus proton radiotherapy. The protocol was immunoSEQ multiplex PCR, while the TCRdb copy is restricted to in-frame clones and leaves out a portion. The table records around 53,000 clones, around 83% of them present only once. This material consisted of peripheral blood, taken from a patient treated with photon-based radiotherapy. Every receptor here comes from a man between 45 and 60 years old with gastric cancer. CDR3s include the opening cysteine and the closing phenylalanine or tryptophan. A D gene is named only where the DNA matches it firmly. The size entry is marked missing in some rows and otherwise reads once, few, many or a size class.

CDR3 protein: CASSYGGDYEQYF
CDR3 DNA: TGTGCCAGCAGTTACGGAGGTGACTACGAGCAGTACTTC
V gene: TRBV6-5
J gene: TRBJ2-7
clone size: NA
D gene: NA

CDR3 protein: CASSLGTVYEQYF
CDR3 DNA: TGCGCCAGCAGCTTGGGGACAGTCTACGAGCAGTACTTC
V gene: TRBV5-1
J gene: TRBJ2-7
clone size: NA
D gene: NA

CDR3 protein: CASRATSGHEQYF
CDR3 DNA: TGCGCCAGCAGGGCAACTAGCGGCCACGAGCAGTACTTC
V gene: TRBV10-2
J gene: TRBJ2-7
clone size: NA
D gene: TRBD2

CDR3 protein: CASSQEAGGGYTDTQYF
CDR3 DNA: TGCGCCAGCAGCCAAGAGGCTGGGGGTGGCTACACAGATACGCAGTATTTT
V gene: TRBV4-1
J gene: TRBJ2-3
clone size: NA
D gene: NA

CDR3 protein: CASRPRAQSELFF
CDR3 DNA: TGCGCCAGCAGACCTAGGGCCCAAAGTGAGCTGTTTTTT
V gene: TRBV4-1
J gene: TRBJ1-4
clone size: NA
D gene: NA

CDR3 protein: CASSMVGGGTSGKNIQYF
CDR3 DNA: TGTGCCAGTAGTATGGTGGGAGGCGGGACTAGCGGGAAAAACATTCAGTACTTC
V gene: TRBV19
J gene: TRBJ2-4
clone size: NA
D gene: TRBD2

CDR3 protein: CASSYSYTEAFF
CDR3 DNA: TGTGCCAGTAGCTACTCTTACACTGAAGCTTTCTTT
V gene: TRBV19
J gene: TRBJ1-1
clone size: few
D gene: NA

CDR3 protein: CASSQGPASGRAGNEQFF
CDR3 DNA: TGCGCCAGCAGCCAAGGTCCCGCTAGCGGGAGGGCGGGTAATGAGCAGTTCTTC
V gene: TRBV4-3
J gene: TRBJ2-1
clone size: NA
D gene: TRBD2

CDR3 protein: CASSLGANNQPQHF
CDR3 DNA: TGTGCCAGCAGCTTGGGGGCTAACAATCAGCCCCAGCATTTT
V gene: TRBV5-6
J gene: TRBJ1-5
clone size: few
D gene: NA

CDR3 protein: CASSLVLAGIYEQYF
CDR3 DNA: TGTGCCAGCAGCTTAGTACTAGCGGGGATCTACGAGCAGTACTTC
V gene: TRBV7-2
J gene: TRBJ2-7
clone size: NA
D gene: TRBD2

CDR3 protein: CASSPALAGTSYEQYF
CDR3 DNA: TGTGCCAGCTCACCAGCGTTGGCAGGGACCTCCTACGAGCAGTACTTC
V gene: TRBV18
J gene: TRBJ2-7
clone size: NA
D gene: NA

CDR3 protein: CSVERHTEAFF
CDR3 DNA: TGCAGCGTTGAAAGACACACTGAAGCTTTCTTT
V gene: TRBV29-1
J gene: TRBJ1-1
clone size: NA
D gene: NA

CDR3 protein: CASSFGQDNEQFF
CDR3 DNA: TGTGCCAGCAGCTTCGGACAGGACAATGAGCAGTTCTTC
V gene: TRBV13
J gene: TRBJ2-1
clone size: NA
D gene: TRBD1

CDR3 protein: CASSLQGQGTDTQYF
CDR3 DNA: TGTGCCAGCTCACTACAAGGACAGGGCACAGATACGCAGTATTTT
V gene: TRBV18
J gene: TRBJ2-3
clone size: NA
D gene: TRBD1

CDR3 protein: CASSPQPSGRRYNEQFF
CDR3 DNA: TGTGCCAGCAGCCCCCAGCCTAGCGGGAGAAGGTACAATGAGCAGTTCTTC
V gene: TRBV2
J gene: TRBJ2-1
clone size: NA
D gene: TRBD2

CDR3 protein: CASSQAREGQDTQYF
CDR3 DNA: TGCGCCAGCAGCCAAGCGCGGGAGGGCCAAGATACGCAGTATTTT
V gene: TRBV4-3
J gene: TRBJ2-3
clone size: NA
D gene: TRBD2

CDR3 protein: CASSYSQRTQETQYF
CDR3 DNA: TGTGCCAGCAGTTACTCTCAAAGAACTCAAGAGACCCAGTACTTC
V gene: TRBV6-5
J gene: TRBJ2-5
clone size: NA
D gene: NA

CDR3 protein: CASSIGGGPDTQYF
CDR3 DNA: TGTGCCAGTAGTATAGGCGGGGGTCCAGATACGCAGTATTTT
V gene: TRBV19
J gene: TRBJ2-3
clone size: NA
D gene: TRBD2

CDR3 protein: CATSSGQGGTGELFF
CDR3 DNA: TGTGCCACCAGCAGCGGGCAGGGAGGAACCGGGGAGCTGTTTTTT
V gene: TRBV15
J gene: TRBJ2-2
clone size: NA
D gene: NA

CDR3 protein: CASTQGRGSDEQYF
CDR3 DNA: TGTGCCAGCACCCAAGGCAGGGGGAGCGACGAGCAGTACTTC
V gene: TRBV25-1
J gene: TRBJ2-7
clone size: NA
D gene: TRBD1

CDR3 protein: CASSSTGGASQPQHF
CDR3 DNA: TGTGCCAGCAGCTCAACCGGGGGGGCGAGTCAGCCCCAGCATTTT
V gene: TRBV7-9
J gene: TRBJ1-5
clone size: NA
D gene: NA

CDR3 protein: CSVARGNTEAFF
CDR3 DNA: TGCAGCGTTGCCCGCGGTAACACTGAAGCTTTCTTT
V gene: TRBV29-1
J gene: TRBJ1-1
clone size: NA
D gene: NA